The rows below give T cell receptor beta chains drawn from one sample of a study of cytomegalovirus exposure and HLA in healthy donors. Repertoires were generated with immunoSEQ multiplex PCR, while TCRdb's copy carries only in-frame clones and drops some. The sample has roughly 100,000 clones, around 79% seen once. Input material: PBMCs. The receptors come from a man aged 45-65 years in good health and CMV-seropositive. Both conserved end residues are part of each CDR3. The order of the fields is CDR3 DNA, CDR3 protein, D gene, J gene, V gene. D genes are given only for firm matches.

TGTGCCAGCAGCCACCAGGGAGGCACCGGGGAGCTGTTTTTT | CASSHQGGTGELFF | - | TRBJ2-2 | TRBV5-6
TGCGCCAGCAGCCAAGATCGACTAGCGGGAGGGAGGGAGCAGTACTTC | CASSQDRLAGGREQYF | TRBD2 | TRBJ2-5 | TRBV4-1
TGTGCCAGCAGTTACTCTAACCAGTGGGGAAACACCATATATTTT | CASSYSNQWGNTIYF | - | TRBJ1-3 | TRBV6-5
TGTGCCAGCAGCCCCGAACCTAGCGGGAGGCTTGAGCAGTACTTC | CASSPEPSGRLEQYF | TRBD2 | TRBJ2-7 | TRBV7-8
TGTGCCAGCAGCCTATCCGGACAGTCGCAAGAGACCCAGTACTTC | CASSLSGQSQETQYF | - | TRBJ2-5 | TRBV7-3
TGCGCCAGCAGTAATCAGGGGCCCACTGAAGCTTTCTTT | CASSNQGPTEAFF | - | TRBJ1-1 | TRBV5-1
TGTGCCAGCAGTACCGGGACTAGCGGGAGGGGGAGCACAGATACGCAGTATTTT | CASSTGTSGRGSTDTQYF | TRBD2 | TRBJ2-3 | TRBV28
TGTGCCAGCAGCTCGGGGTTTAGCTCCTACGAGCAGTACTTC | CASSSGFSSYEQYF | - | TRBJ2-7 | TRBV11-2
TGTGCCAGCAGTTACAGGACAGGCGTACTCTACGAGCAGTACTTC | CASSYRTGVLYEQYF | TRBD1 | TRBJ2-7 | TRBV6-5
TGTGCCAGCAGCTTAGGTAGCGGGAGGACCCCCTACGAGCAGTACTTC | CASSLGSGRTPYEQYF | TRBD2 | TRBJ2-7 | TRBV7-2
TGTGCCAGCAGTCCCCGAGGGAACGAGCAGTACTTC | CASSPRGNEQYF | - | TRBJ2-7 | TRBV6-5
TGTGCCACCAGCAGAGATCTGGAGGGATACGAGCAGTACTTC | CATSRDLEGYEQYF | - | TRBJ2-7 | TRBV15